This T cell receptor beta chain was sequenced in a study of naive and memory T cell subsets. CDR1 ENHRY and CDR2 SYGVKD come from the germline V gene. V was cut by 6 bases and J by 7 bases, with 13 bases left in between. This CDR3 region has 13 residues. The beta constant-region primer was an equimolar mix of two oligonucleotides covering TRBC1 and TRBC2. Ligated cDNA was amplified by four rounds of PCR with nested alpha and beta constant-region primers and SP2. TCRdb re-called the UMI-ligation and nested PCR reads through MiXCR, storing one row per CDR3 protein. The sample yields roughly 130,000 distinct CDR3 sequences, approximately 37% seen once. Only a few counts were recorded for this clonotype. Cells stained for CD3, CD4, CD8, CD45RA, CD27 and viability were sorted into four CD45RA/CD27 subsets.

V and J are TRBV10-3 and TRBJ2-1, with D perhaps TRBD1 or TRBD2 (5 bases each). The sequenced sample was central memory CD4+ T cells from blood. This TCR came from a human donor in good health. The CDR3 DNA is TGTGCCATCAGACGGGACCAAGTTAATGAGCAGTTCTTC. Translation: CAIRRDQVNEQFF.